The 26 T cell receptor beta chains reported below all come from one sample, sequenced in a study of Tregs in tolerant kidney transplant recipients. Some clones are missing from TCRdb's copy, which holds only in-frame ones; the method was immunoSEQ multiplex PCR. The table includes about 110,000 clones, almost 90% detected once. The sample was CD4+ T cells from blood, taken before the transplant. The receptors were sampled from a human donor who received a combined kidney and bone marrow transplant.

This clone was recorded a few times. V and J are TRBV4-1 and TRBJ1-3, with 7 bases fitting TRBD1. This CDR3 has 17 residues. Trimming cost V 4 bases and J 0 bases; bases outside gene matches: 9. Germline CDR1 is MGHRA and CDR2 is YSYEKL. CDR3 coding DNA: TGCGCCAGCAGCCGACTGACCGACAGGGACTCTGGAAACACCATATATTTT. It specifies CASSRLTDRDSGNTIYF.

This clone was observed a few times. The rearrangement joins TRBV28 to TRBJ2-7, with 10 bases that match TRBD2. The CDR3 is made up of 13 amino acids. Germline loops: CDR1 MDHEN, CDR2 SYDVKM. V shed 4 bases and J 6 bases; nucleotides not matched to a gene: 3. Written as DNA, the CDR3 is TGTGCCAGCAGTTCCAGCGGGAGGGGCGAGCAGTACTTC. Residues: CASSSSGRGEQYF.

This chain connects TRBV19 to TRBJ2-2, with D possibly matching TRBD1 (6 bases). This CDR3 has 14 residues. V lost 6 bases and J 6 bases, leaving 14 bases between the germline ends. Germline V gives CDR1 LNHDA, CDR2 SQIVND (reference sequence). The CDR3, as DNA: TGTGCCAGTAGGGCATCCAGGGGTTCCGGGGAGCTGTTTTTT. Translated: CASRASRGSGELFF.

The rearrangement uses TRBV2 and TRBJ2-7; the match to TRBD1 covers 7 bases. Germline trimming cut 1 base from V and 0 bases from J; bases unmatched to any gene: 6. This CDR3 has 16 amino acids. Germline V gene data show CDR1 as SNHLY and CDR2 as FYNNEI. For the CDR3, the DNA is TGTGCCAGCAGTGAAGGCTGGGACAGAAGCTCCTACGAGCAGTACTTC. Amino acids: CASSEGWDRSSYEQYF.

The chain has TRBV7-8 and TRBJ2-3; TRBD1 matches at 7 bases. This CDR3 region has 13 residues. The germline gives CDR1 SGHVS, CDR2 FQNEAQ. The junction had 4 bases not matched to a gene; V was cut back by 6 bases and J by 4 bases. The CDR3 protein is CASSRQGPDTQYF. The CDR3 DNA reads TGTGCCAGCAGTAGACAGGGCCCAGATACGCAGTATTTT.

This rearrangement joins TRBV5-1 to TRBJ1-2; 11 bases are shared with TRBD1. The CDR3 is 15 residues long. V dropped 2 bases and J dropped 6; count of bases not matched to a gene: 6. The V gene's germline CDR1 is SGHRS and CDR2 YFSETQ. The CDR3 is CASSFIGQGANGYTF. DNA for the CDR3: TGCGCCAGCAGCTTCATAGGACAGGGGGCGAATGGCTACACCTTC.

This clone was counted once. The J gene is TRBJ1-4, the V gene TRBV11-2, with D possibly matching TRBD1 (5 bases). CDR3 length: 16 residues. Trimming shortened V by 1 base and J by 4 bases, and 13 bases separated the two germline ends. Germline V gene sequence: CDR1 SGHAT, CDR2 FQNNGV. This CDR3 reads CASSLAPAGINEKLFF. The CDR3 nucleotides read TGTGCCAGCAGCTTAGCCCCGGCAGGGATTAATGAAAAACTGTTTTTT. Full variable domain (remainder filled in from reference TRBV11-2 and TRBJ1-4): EAGVAQSPRYKIIEKRQSVAFWCNPISGHATLYWYQQILGQGPKLLIQFQNNGVVDDSQLPKDRFSAERLKGVDSTLKIQPAKLEDSAVYLCASSLAPAGINEKLFFGSGTQLSVL.

CDR3 nucleotides: TGTGCCAGCAGCCGATTCGGGGGTACTGAAGCTTTCTTT. Translating it yields CASSRFGGTEAFF. The chain uses TRBV14 and TRBJ1-1; D possibly corresponds to TRBD1 (5 bases). There are 13 residues in the CDR3. Germline lookup yields CDR1 SGHDN and CDR2 FVKESK. Trimming removed 4 bases from V and 5 bases from J, with 11 bases in between.

The chain has TRBV10-1 and TRBJ1-4; tentative D call: TRBD1 (6 bases). The CDR3 contains 14 residues. The V gene lost 8 bases and the J gene lost 8 bases, with 18 bases spanning the gap. Per the germline V gene, CDR1 is WNHNN and CDR2 is SYGVQD (reference sequence). The CDR3 nucleotides are TGCGCCAGCCTAGGGGGGGTAGTTCACGAAAAACTGTTTTTT. Translation: CASLGGVVHEKLFF.

The chain links TRBV6-6 to TRBJ2-1; 10 nucleotides line up with TRBD1. Germline CDR1 MNHNY, CDR2 SVGAGI (reference sequence). The CDR3 has 14 residues. V shed 5 bases and J 7 bases; nucleotides not matched to a gene: 5. The CDR3 nucleotides read TGTGCCAGCAGTCTGGGACAGGGGCGAAATGAGCAGTTCTTC. It yields the protein CASSLGQGRNEQFF.

V and J are TRBV16 and TRBJ1-3, with D perhaps matching TRBD1 (6 bases). This CDR3 contains 19 residues. CDR1 is KGHSY and CDR2 is FQNENV in the germline V gene. Trimming cost V 1 base and J 0 bases, with 19 bases left between them. CDR3 loop: CASSQFSGQFAASGNTIYF. DNA of the CDR3: TGTGCCAGCAGCCAATTCTCGGGACAATTCGCAGCCTCTGGAAACACCATATATTTT.

The V gene is TRBV11-2, the J gene TRBJ1-2, with a tentative D call TRBD1 (5 bases). There are 12 residues in the CDR3. The germline gives CDR1 SGHAT, CDR2 FQNNGV. V was cut by 8 bases and J by 4 bases, with 11 bases left in between. DNA of the CDR3: TGTGCCAGCGCGGGGAGGGGCTATGGCTACACCTTC. Encoded protein: CASAGRGYGYTF.

The gene calls are TRBV25-1 and TRBJ2-5; 9 nucleotides align to TRBD2. The length of the CDR3 is 13 residues. From germline, CDR1 is MGHDK and CDR2 SYGVNS. The V gene end was trimmed by 7 bases and the J gene end by 7 bases; junction bases not matched to a gene: 7. This CDR3 reads CASIGGGGGTQYF. The CDR3 DNA sequence: TGTGCCAGCATAGGCGGGGGGGGCGGGACCCAGTACTTC. Full variable domain (remainder filled in from reference TRBV25-1 and TRBJ2-5): EADIYQTPRYLVIGTGKKITLECSQTMGHDKMYWYQQDPGMELHLIHYSYGVNSTEKGDLSSESTVSRIRTEHFPLTLESARPSHTSQYLCASIGGGGGTQYFGPGTRLLVL.

In its sample, this clone was seen once. This chain connects TRBV7-2 to TRBJ2-1; 8 bases map to TRBD2. CDR1 and CDR2 from the germline V gene are SGHTA and FQGNSA. V gave up 2 bases and J gave up 7 bases; unmatched junction bases: 7. The CDR3 runs to 15 residues. The CDR3 is CASSLTSGNWNEQFF. In DNA form, the CDR3 reads TGTGCCAGCAGCTTAACTAGCGGTAATTGGAATGAGCAGTTCTTC.

The rearrangement joins TRBV10-3 to TRBJ2-2, with TRBD2 matching 14 bases. Trimming took 6 bases from V and 4 from J; bases not matched to a gene: 1. CDR1 ENHRY and CDR2 SYGVKD come from the germline V gene. CDR3 size: 15 residues. CDR3 in amino acids: CAIRGTSGGTGELFF. In nucleotides, the CDR3 is TGTGCCATCAGGGGGACTAGCGGGGGCACCGGGGAGCTGTTTTTT.

V and J are TRBV7-2 and TRBJ1-2, with 7 bases matching TRBD1. V gave up 5 bases and J gave up 7 bases; unmatched junction bases: 13. The CDR3 contains 15 residues. Germline lookup yields CDR1 SGHTA and CDR2 FQGNSA. The chain's CDR3 is CASSPNPGTAGGYTF. As DNA, the CDR3 is TGTGCCAGCAGCCCCAACCCCGGGACAGCGGGTGGCTACACCTTC.

To note about this clone: Other nucleotide sequences in the sample specify the same CDR3. The J gene is TRBJ1-2, the V gene TRBV7-9, with 7 nucleotides matching TRBD1. Germline V gives CDR1 SEHNR, CDR2 FQNEAQ (reference sequence). The CDR3 is 13 amino acids. V gave up 6 bases and J gave up 4 bases; unmatched junction bases: 5. The CDR3 spells CASSPGTAYGYTF. CDR3 nucleotides: TGTGCCAGCAGTCCCGGGACAGCCTATGGCTACACCTTC.

The rearrangement uses TRBV30 and TRBJ2-6; D is possibly TRBD2 (5 bases). The V gene lost 4 bases and the J gene lost 4 bases, with 11 bases spanning the gap. CDR1 and CDR2 (germline): GTSNPN, SVGIG (reference sequence). The CDR3 has 14 amino acids. Here the CDR3 reads CAWIGGLGANVLTF. CDR3 in DNA: TGTGCCTGGATCGGCGGGCTGGGGGCCAACGTCCTGACTTTC.

The chain uses TRBV5-8 and TRBJ2-7, with a possible D match to TRBD1 (6 bases). The CDR3 covers 14 residues. V lost 5 bases, J lost 3 bases, and 15 bases lay in between. The germline V gene has CDR1 SGHTS and CDR2 YDEGEE. CDR3 amino acids: CASRVRGTNYEQYF. Here the CDR3 DNA reads TGTGCCAGCAGGGTTAGGGGGACCAACTACGAGCAGTACTTC.

This clone occurred a few times. The J gene is TRBJ2-7, the V gene TRBV2; maybe TRBD2 (5 bases). Germline assignment: CDR1 SNHLY and CDR2 FYNNEI. V shed 5 bases and J shed 6 bases, with 11 bases lying between them. The CDR3 extends over 12 amino acids. CDR3: CASSSAEGEQYF. CDR3 DNA sequence: TGTGCCAGCAGTAGTGCAGAGGGCGAGCAGTACTTC.

The J gene is TRBJ1-4, the V gene TRBV5-1, with 8 bases fitting TRBD1. Trimming removed 4 bases from V and 3 bases from J; junction bases left unmatched: 2. The CDR3 extends over 14 amino acids. Germline CDR1 SGHRS, CDR2 YFSETQ. The CDR3 loop is CASSTDRANEKLFF. CDR3 DNA: TGCGCCAGCAGCACGGACAGGGCTAATGAAAAACTGTTTTTT.

The sample holds a few counts of this clone. The rearrangement links TRBV2 to TRBJ2-7, with TRBD2 as a possible D gene (5 bases). CDR3 length: 12 residues. V gave up 3 bases and J gave up 4 bases, with 7 bases separating them. Germline V gene sequence: CDR1 SNHLY, CDR2 FYNNEI. The CDR3 loop reads CASSDGLYEQYF. As DNA, the CDR3 is TGTGCCAGCAGTGATGGACTGTACGAGCAGTACTTC.

The J gene is TRBJ1-1, the V gene TRBV7-8; 8 bases are a match to TRBD1. The length of the CDR3 is 16 residues. Trimming at V came to 5 bases and at J to 3 bases, leaving 11 bases not matched to a gene. The germline V gene has CDR1 SGHVS and CDR2 FQNEAQ. The CDR3 DNA reads as TGTGCCAGCAGCCACGACCCGACAGGGGTCGACACTGAAGCTTTCTTT. This codes for CASSHDPTGVDTEAFF.

The rearrangement links TRBV4-3 to TRBJ2-3; 9 positions match TRBD1. This CDR3 is 16 amino acids long. CDR1 and CDR2 (germline): LGHNA, YSLEER. The V gene end was trimmed by 3 bases and the J gene end by 4 bases; junction bases not matched to a gene: 8. CDR3 amino acids: CASSQSTGGFADTQYF. For the CDR3, the DNA is TGCGCCAGCAGCCAGTCTACAGGGGGCTTCGCAGATACGCAGTATTTT.

The chain joins TRBV5-1 to TRBJ2-3; TRBD1 aligns across 10 bases. In germline, CDR1 is SGHRS, CDR2 YFSETQ. This CDR3 region has 19 residues. J gave up 2 bases and V 4 bases, and 16 bases lay outside the gene matches. The CDR3 nucleotides are TGCGCCAGCAGCGGATACAAACTTTGGACAGGGGGTTTCACAGATACGCAGTATTTT. Its protein product is CASSGYKLWTGGFTDTQYF. The full variable domain, in which reference TRBV5-1 and TRBJ2-3 provide the parts outside the CDR3, is KAGVTQTPRYLIKTRGQQVTLSCSPISGHRSVSWYQQTPGQGLQFLFEYFSETQRNKGNFPGRFSGRQFSNSRSEMNVSTLELGDSALYLCASSGYKLWTGGFTDTQYFGPGTRLTVL.

The chain joins TRBV18 to TRBJ2-5; the match to TRBD1 covers 9 bases. Germline V gene lookup returns CDR1 KGHSH and CDR2 LQKENI. After removal of 3 bases from V and 4 bases from J, the junction contained 6 bases not matched to a gene. This CDR3 is built from 15 residues. CDR3 amino acids: CASSPRTGAGETQYF. The CDR3 coding sequence is TGTGCCAGCTCACCTAGGACAGGGGCAGGAGAGACCCAGTACTTC.